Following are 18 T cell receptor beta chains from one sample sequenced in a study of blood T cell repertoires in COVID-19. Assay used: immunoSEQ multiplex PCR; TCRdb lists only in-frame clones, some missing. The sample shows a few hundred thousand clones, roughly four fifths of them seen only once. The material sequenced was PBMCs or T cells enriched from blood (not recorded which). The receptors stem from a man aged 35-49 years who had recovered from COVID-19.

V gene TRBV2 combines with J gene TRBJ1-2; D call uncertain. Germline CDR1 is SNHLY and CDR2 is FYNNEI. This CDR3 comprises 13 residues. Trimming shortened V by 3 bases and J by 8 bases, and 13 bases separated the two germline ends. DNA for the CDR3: TGTGCCAGCAGTGATCAGTCCCTGTGGGGCTACACCTTC. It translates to CASSDQSLWGYTF.

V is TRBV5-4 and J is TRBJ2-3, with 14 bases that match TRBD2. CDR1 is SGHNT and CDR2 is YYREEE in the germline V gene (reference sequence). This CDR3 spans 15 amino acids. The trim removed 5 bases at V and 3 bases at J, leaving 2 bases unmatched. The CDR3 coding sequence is TGTGCCAGCAGGACTAGCGGGAGGGCGACAGATACGCAGTATTTT. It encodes CASRTSGRATDTQYF.

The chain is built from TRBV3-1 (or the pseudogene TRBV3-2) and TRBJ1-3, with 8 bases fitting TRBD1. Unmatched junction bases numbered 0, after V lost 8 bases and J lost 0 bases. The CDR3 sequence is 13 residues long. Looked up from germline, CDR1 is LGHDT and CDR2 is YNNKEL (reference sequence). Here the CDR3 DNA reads TGTGCCAGCGGGACAGGCTCTGGAAACACCATATATTTT. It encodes CASGTGSGNTIYF.

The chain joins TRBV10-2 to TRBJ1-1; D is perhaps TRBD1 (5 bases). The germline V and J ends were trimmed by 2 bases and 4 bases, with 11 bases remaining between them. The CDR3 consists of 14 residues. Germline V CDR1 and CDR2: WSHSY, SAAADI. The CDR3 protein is CASSEGAGITEAFF. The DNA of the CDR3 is TGCGCCAGCAGTGAGGGAGCAGGGATCACTGAAGCTTTCTTT.

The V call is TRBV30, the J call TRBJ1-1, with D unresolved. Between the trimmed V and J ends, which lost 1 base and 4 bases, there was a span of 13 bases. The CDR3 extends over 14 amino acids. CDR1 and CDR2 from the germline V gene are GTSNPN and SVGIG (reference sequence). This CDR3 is CAWSGGGWGTEAFF. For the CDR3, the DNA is TGTGCCTGGAGTGGGGGAGGGTGGGGCACTGAAGCTTTCTTT.

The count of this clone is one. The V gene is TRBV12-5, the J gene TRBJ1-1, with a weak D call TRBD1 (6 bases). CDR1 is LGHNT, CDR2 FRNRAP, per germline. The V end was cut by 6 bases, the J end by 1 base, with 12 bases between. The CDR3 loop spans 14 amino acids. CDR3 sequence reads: CASGLTGTNTEAFF. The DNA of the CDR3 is TGTGCTAGTGGCTTGACAGGTACGAACACTGAAGCTTTCTTT.

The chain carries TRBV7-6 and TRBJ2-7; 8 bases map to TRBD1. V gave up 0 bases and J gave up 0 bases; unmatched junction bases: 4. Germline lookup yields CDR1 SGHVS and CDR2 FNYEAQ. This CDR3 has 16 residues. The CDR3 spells CASSLAGQDFSYEQYF. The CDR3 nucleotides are TGTGCCAGCAGCTTAGCGGGACAGGACTTCTCCTACGAGCAGTACTTC.

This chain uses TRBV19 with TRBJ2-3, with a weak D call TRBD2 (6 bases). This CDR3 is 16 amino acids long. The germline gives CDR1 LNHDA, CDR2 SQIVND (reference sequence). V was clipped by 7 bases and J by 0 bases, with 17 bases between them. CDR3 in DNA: TGTGCCAGTACCAACCCCCGAAGCGGGAGCACAGATACGCAGTATTTT. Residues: CASTNPRSGSTDTQYF.

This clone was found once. In nucleotides, the CDR3 is TGTGCCAGCTCACCGGCGACAGGGTTTCTTGGCGGGGAGCTGTTTTTT. This codes for CASSPATGFLGGELFF. The chain uses TRBV18 and TRBJ2-2, with TRBD1 matching over 7 bases. CDR3 length equals 16 residues. Germline assignment: CDR1 KGHSH and CDR2 LQKENI. V was clipped by 3 bases and J by 7 bases; unmatched bases: 11.

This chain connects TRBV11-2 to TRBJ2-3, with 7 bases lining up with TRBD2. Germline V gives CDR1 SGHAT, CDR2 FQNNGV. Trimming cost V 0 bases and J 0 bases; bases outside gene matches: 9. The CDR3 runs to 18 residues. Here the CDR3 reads CASSLEVSGSLSTDTQYF. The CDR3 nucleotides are TGTGCCAGCAGCTTAGAGGTTAGCGGGTCCCTTAGCACAGATACGCAGTATTTT. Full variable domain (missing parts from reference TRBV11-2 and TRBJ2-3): EAGVAQSPRYKIIEKRQSVAFWCNPISGHATLYWYQQILGQGPKLLIQFQNNGVVDDSQLPKDRFSAERLKGVDSTLKIQPAKLEDSAVYLCASSLEVSGSLSTDTQYFGPGTRLTVL.

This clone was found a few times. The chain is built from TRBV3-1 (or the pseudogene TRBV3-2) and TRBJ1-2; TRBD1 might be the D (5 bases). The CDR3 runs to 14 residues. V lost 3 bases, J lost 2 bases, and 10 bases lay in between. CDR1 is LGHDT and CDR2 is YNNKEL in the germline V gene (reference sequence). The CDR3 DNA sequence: TGTGCCAGCAGCCATCAGGGCGGAAACTATGGCTACACCTTC. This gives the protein CASSHQGGNYGYTF.

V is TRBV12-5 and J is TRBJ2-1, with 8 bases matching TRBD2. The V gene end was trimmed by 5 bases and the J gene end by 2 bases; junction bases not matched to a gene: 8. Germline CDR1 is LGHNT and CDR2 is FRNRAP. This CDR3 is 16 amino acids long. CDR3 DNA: TGTGCTAGTGGTGCCCCTCCGGGGGGGCCCTACAATGAGCAGTTCTTC. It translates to CASGAPPGGPYNEQFF.

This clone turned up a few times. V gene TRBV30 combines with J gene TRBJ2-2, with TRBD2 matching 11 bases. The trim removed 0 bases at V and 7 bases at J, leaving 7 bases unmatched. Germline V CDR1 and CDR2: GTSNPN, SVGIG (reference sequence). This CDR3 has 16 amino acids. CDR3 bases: TGTGCCTGGAGTGTAACAACTAGCGGGAGTAGCGGGGAGCTGTTTTTT. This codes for CAWSVTTSGSSGELFF.

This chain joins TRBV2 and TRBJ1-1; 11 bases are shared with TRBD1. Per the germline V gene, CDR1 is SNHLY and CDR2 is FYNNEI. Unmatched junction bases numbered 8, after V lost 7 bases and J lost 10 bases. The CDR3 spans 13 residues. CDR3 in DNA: TGTGCCAGCACGGGACAGGGGGAGGGTAGAGCTTTCTTT. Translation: CASTGQGEGRAFF. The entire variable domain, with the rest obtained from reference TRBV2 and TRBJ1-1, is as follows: EPEVTQTPSHQVTQMGQEVILRCVPISNHLYFYWYRQILGQKVEFLVSFYNNEISEKSEIFDDQFSVERPDGSNFTLKIRSTKLEDSAMYFCASTGQGEGRAFFGQGTRLTVV.

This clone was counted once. DNA for the CDR3: TGTGCTAGCAGTAAAACAGGGGATAATTCACCCCTCCACTTT. It yields the protein CASSKTGDNSPLHF. This chain joins TRBV12-5 and TRBJ1-6, with 7 bases fitting TRBD1. Losses at the gene ends were 9 bases for V and 5 bases for J; bases not matched to a gene: 7. CDR1 is LGHNT, CDR2 FRNRAP, per germline. This CDR3 comprises 14 residues.

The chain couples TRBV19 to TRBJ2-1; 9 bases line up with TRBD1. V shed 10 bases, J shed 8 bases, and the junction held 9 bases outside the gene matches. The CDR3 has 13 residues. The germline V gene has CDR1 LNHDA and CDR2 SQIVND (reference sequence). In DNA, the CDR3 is TGTGCCACTGGGACAGGGATAAGGGATGAGCAGTTCTTC. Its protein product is CATGTGIRDEQFF.

CDR3 nucleotides: TGTGCCAGCAAGGTAGAACAGGGGTATTCCTACGAGCAGTACTTC. This codes for CASKVEQGYSYEQYF. The chain has TRBV2 and TRBJ2-7; 7 bases are a match to TRBD1. Per the germline V gene, CDR1 is SNHLY and CDR2 is FYNNEI. This CDR3 contains 15 residues. Trimming at V came to 7 bases and at J to 1 base, leaving 10 bases not matched to a gene.

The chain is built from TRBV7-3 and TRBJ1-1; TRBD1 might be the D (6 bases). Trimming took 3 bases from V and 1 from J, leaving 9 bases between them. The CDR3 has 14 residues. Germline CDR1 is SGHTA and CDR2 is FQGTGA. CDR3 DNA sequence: TGTGCCAGCAGCTTTATGGGACAGAACACTGAAGCTTTCTTT. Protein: CASSFMGQNTEAFF.